This entry lists 10 T cell receptor beta chains sequenced from one sample in a study of T-cell reconstitution after alpha-beta-depleted transplantation in children. During its preparation, the TCRbeta library received unique molecular identifiers. MiXCR was run by TCRdb on the PCR reads, yielding one entry per CDR3 protein. In the table there are around 600,000 distinct CDR3 sequences, approximately 15% of which are singletons. The input for sequencing was PBMCs from the stem cell graft donor, taken from the stem cell graft. Receptors originate from a human donor who donated a stem cell graft to a child with acute myeloid leukemia.

This clonotype was seen more than once but under ten times. CDR3 in amino acids: CASSLVGRGRGGYTF. CDR3 nucleotides: TGTGCCAGCAGCTTAGTAGGACGGGGGCGCGGTGGCTACACCTTC. The chain has TRBV7-8 and TRBJ1-2; possible D gene TRBD1, 6 bases. Between the trimmed V and J ends, which lost 1 base and 7 bases, there was a span of 16 bases. The CDR3 covers 15 residues. CDR1 and CDR2 (germline): SGHVS, FQNEAQ.

The chain uses TRBV7-2 and TRBJ1-6, with TRBD1 matching over 7 bases. CDR1 and CDR2 from the germline V gene are SGHTA and FQGNSA. The CDR3 runs to 17 residues. J lost 6 bases, V lost 5 bases, and 13 bases had no gene match. CDR3 sequence: CASSGFTGEKRNSPLHF. CDR3 sequence (DNA): TGTGCCAGCAGCGGATTTACAGGGGAGAAGCGTAATTCACCCCTCCACTTT.

This clonotype was seen repeatedly, ten times or more. The chain recombines TRBV7-2 with TRBJ2-7; D gene ambiguous. Per the germline V gene, CDR1 is SGHTA and CDR2 is FQGNSA. This CDR3 is 13 amino acids long. Trimming left V 1 base short and J 5 bases short, with 9 bases between. The CDR3: CASSLVTTHEQYF. CDR3 DNA sequence: TGTGCCAGCAGCTTAGTGACGACGCACGAGCAGTACTTC.

At least ten counts were recorded for this clonotype. J is TRBJ2-1 and V is TRBV19; no reliable D call. Germline V CDR1 and CDR2: LNHDA, SQIVND (reference sequence). The CDR3 extends over 13 amino acids. V lost 3 bases to trimming and J lost 5 bases, with 8 bases between them. The CDR3 here is CASSIGPNNEQFF. Here the CDR3 DNA reads TGTGCCAGTAGTATCGGACCGAACAATGAGCAGTTCTTC.

This clonotype was counted many times. V and J are TRBV27 and TRBJ2-5, with D maybe TRBD2 (6 bases). Germline V lookup: CDR1 MNHEY, CDR2 SMNVEV (reference sequence). This CDR3 is 17 amino acids long. V lost 5 bases to trimming and J lost 1 base, with 20 bases between them. The CDR3 protein is CASSPFPSGDFQETQYF. DNA of the CDR3: TGTGCCAGCAGTCCGTTCCCGTCCGGGGACTTCCAAGAGACCCAGTACTTC.

At least ten counts were recorded for this clonotype. The J gene is TRBJ2-5, the V gene TRBV20-1; D is undetermined. Germline V CDR1 and CDR2: DFQATT, SNEGSKA (reference sequence). Between the trimmed V and J ends, which lost 5 bases and 1 base, there was a span of 8 bases. The CDR3 contains 12 residues. The CDR3 DNA reads as TGCAGTGCTCGACGGACCCAAGAGACCCAGTACTTC. Translating it yields CSARRTQETQYF.

Of note for this clonotype: Its ends do not fully match the called genes, so a read error is possible. The CDR3 nucleotides read TGCGCCAGCAGTGGGGACGATGGGAACACCGGGGAGCGGTTTTTT. Translated, it gives CASSGDDGNTGERFF. The chain recombines TRBV5-1 with TRBJ2-2; the D call may be TRBD1 or TRBD2 (5 bases each). The CDR3 is made up of 15 amino acids. The germline V gene encodes CDR1 SGHRS and CDR2 YFSETQ.

This clonotype was observed a handful of times. The chain employs TRBV5-1 and TRBJ1-4; 12 bases line up with TRBD1. The CDR3 length is 16 residues. Germline V CDR1 and CDR2: SGHRS, YFSETQ. V shed 0 bases, J shed 5 bases, and the junction held 2 bases outside the gene matches. CDR3 sequence: CASSLGDRGPNEKLFF. Here the CDR3 DNA reads TGCGCCAGCAGCTTGGGGGACAGGGGGCCAAATGAAAAACTGTTTTTT.

This clonotype has just a few counts. The chain uses TRBV6-2 or TRBV6-3 and TRBJ2-4; D gene unclear. The CDR3 runs to 12 residues. Germline V gives CDR1 MNHEY, CDR2 SVGEGT. Trimming took off 8 bases at V and 9 bases at J, with 14 bases between the two ends. CDR3 sequence (DNA): TGTGCCAGCGCCGGCACGATCGGCATTCAGTACTTC. This encodes CASAGTIGIQYF.

This clonotype was found many times. V and J are TRBV12-3 or TRBV12-4 and TRBJ1-5, with D tentatively TRBD1 (6 bases). Deletions cut 8 bases from V and 1 base from J, with 12 bases between. The CDR3 spans 14 residues. The CDR3 DNA reads as TGTGCCAGCCTACAGGGTGCGAGCAATCAGCCCCAGCATTTT. Encoded protein: CASLQGASNQPQHF.